The T cell receptor beta chain described here comes from a study of T cells in Graves' hyperthyroidism and ophthalmopathy. This clonotype was seen many times. Relative to the germline gene, one junction end is altered; a read error may explain this. The CDR3 loop spans 15 amino acids. Per the germline V gene, CDR1 is DFQATT and CDR2 is SNEGSKA (reference sequence). For ophthalmopathy patients, the Clinical Activity Score was at least 3 and the NOSPECS grade at least 4; duration was under 3 months. Authors of the study amplified TCR beta CDR3 regions from RNA transcripts. When the TCR CDR3 underwent first-round RT-PCR, the HTBI primer set was used. TCRdb used MiXCR to reprocess the multiplex PCR reads, holding one entry per CDR3 protein. The repertoire holds about 500,000 distinct CDR3 sequences, 16% seen once, with less than 30% in the top ten.

This chain uses TRBV20-1 with TRBJ2-3, with 9 bases lining up with TRBD2. This sequence originates from a woman in her 30s with Graves' ophthalmopathy. Sequencing used blood. CDR3 coding DNA: TGCAGTGCTAGAGCGACTAGCGGTTTGGGAGATGCGCAGTATTTT. Translating it yields CSARATSGLGDAQYF.